A single sample is the source of the 3 T cell receptor beta chains below, sequenced in a study of CD8 T cells in ankylosing spondylitis. TCRdb re-called the 5' RACE reads through MiXCR, storing one row per CDR3 protein. The data hold about 350,000 distinct CDR3 sequences, with 20% to 25% observed a single time. The sample consisted of blood, either unsorted or a sorted T cell fraction (not recorded which). These receptors came from a male donor with ankylosing spondylitis or in good health (not recorded which).

This clonotype was observed a few times. The chain joins TRBV4-2 to TRBJ2-1; D unresolved. V shed 4 bases and J shed 5 bases, with 9 bases lying between them. This CDR3 has 13 residues. Germline CDR1 reads LGHNA; CDR2 reads YNFKEQ. CDR3 nucleotide sequence: TGTGCCAGCAGCCCTTCAGACCACAATGAGCAGTTCTTC. The encoded protein is CASSPSDHNEQFF.

There are a few counts of this clonotype. The chain couples TRBV15 to TRBJ2-3; the match to TRBD1 covers 7 bases. J gave up 9 bases and V 0 bases, and 3 bases lay outside the gene matches. This CDR3 comprises 13 residues. CDR1 is LNHNV, CDR2 YYDKDF, per germline (reference sequence). DNA for the CDR3: TGTGCCACCAGCAGAGATGAACAGGGGACGCAGTATTTT. It is translated as CATSRDEQGTQYF.

The chain employs TRBV5-1 and TRBJ1-1; 9 bases are a match to TRBD1. V gave up 0 bases and J gave up 3 bases; unmatched junction bases: 3. CDR1 SGHRS and CDR2 YFSETQ come from the germline V gene. This CDR3 contains 15 residues. The CDR3 sequence: CASSLGQGDYTEAFF. In DNA, the CDR3 is TGCGCCAGCAGCTTGGGACAGGGGGATTACACTGAAGCTTTCTTT.